The 28 T cell receptor beta chains reported below all come from one sample, sequenced in a study of vaccination and CD4 T cells after COVID-19. The Oncomine TCR Beta short-read assay was what sequenced the DNA obtained from cultured CD4+ T cells. From the PCR reads, TCRdb called clonotypes with MiXCR, one entry per CDR3 protein. The table lists some 11,000 distinct CDR3 sequences, around 61% of them singletons. No antigens are known for them. Treatment indicated: roughly 10-day PBMC culture with coronavirus spike peptide pools or control peptides (ViraFEST assay). The sample was CD4+ T cells from blood, cultured in vitro. These receptors originate from a human donor who had recovered from COVID-19.

Comments on this clonotype: Compared with germline, one end of the junction differs, possibly owing to a read error. The chain carries TRBV5-4 and TRBJ2-2, with 7 bases lining up with TRBD1. The CDR3 is made up of 16 amino acids. CDR1 and CDR2 from the germline V gene are SGHNT and YYREEE (reference sequence). This chain's CDR3 is CASSSTLQGITGEPFF. The CDR3 DNA sequence: TGTGCCAGCAGCAGCACCTTACAGGGGATCACCGGGGAGCCGTTTTTT.

The sample holds one count of this clonotype. The chain combines TRBV7-3 with TRBJ2-1, with unresolved D. In germline, CDR1 is SGHTA, CDR2 FQGTGA. Trimming left V 6 bases short and J 7 bases short, with 13 bases between. The CDR3 totals 13 residues. The CDR3 here is CASSFGPLNEQFF. The CDR3 region has the DNA TGTGCCAGCAGTTTTGGGCCCTTAAATGAGCAGTTCTTC.

CDR3 loop: CASSKTGTGDEQFF. The CDR3 DNA is TGTGCCAGCAGCAAAACCGGGACAGGGGATGAGCAGTTCTTC. The V gene is TRBV12-3 or TRBV12-4, the J gene TRBJ2-1, with TRBD1 identical over 10 bases. The trim removed 6 bases at V and 8 bases at J, leaving 7 bases unmatched. CDR3 length: 14 residues.

The chain carries TRBV6-1 and TRBJ2-3; TRBD2 matches at 8 bases. Germline values: CDR1 MNHNS, CDR2 SASEGT. Trimming at V came to 5 bases and at J to 2 bases, leaving 9 bases not matched to a gene. This CDR3 region has 16 residues. The CDR3 reads CASSKRLARTTDTQYF. In DNA, the CDR3 is TGTGCCAGCAGTAAGCGACTAGCGAGAACCACAGATACGCAGTATTTT.

V and J are TRBV7-2 and TRBJ2-6; D not resolved. Germline V lookup: CDR1 SGHTA, CDR2 FQGNSA. The CDR3 runs to 18 residues. V was shortened by 1 base and J by 0 bases, with 13 bases between the two germline ends. The CDR3 region is CASSLGVATISGANVLTF. The CDR3 DNA follows: TGTGCCAGCAGCTTAGGAGTGGCCACCATCTCTGGGGCCAACGTCCTGACTTTC.

This clonotype was picked up a small number of times. The chain uses TRBV7-2 and TRBJ1-5, with D possibly being TRBD1 (5 bases). V lost 3 bases, J lost 5 bases, and 8 bases lay in between. The CDR3 totals 13 residues. Germline CDR1 SGHTA, CDR2 FQGNSA. Written as DNA, the CDR3 is TGTGCCAGCAGCTTTCAGGGACATCAGCCCCAGCATTTT. This gives the protein CASSFQGHQPQHF.

J is TRBJ2-2 and V is TRBV7-2, with 8 positions matching TRBD1. This CDR3 spans 14 amino acids. Unmatched junction bases numbered 6, after V lost 7 bases and J lost 5 bases. From germline, CDR1 is SGHTA and CDR2 FQGNSA. The CDR3: CASTSDRVTGELFF. Written as DNA, the CDR3 is TGTGCCAGCACCTCGGACAGGGTAACCGGGGAGCTGTTTTTT.

This clonotype is medium-sized. The chain carries TRBV6-1 and TRBJ1-1, with 12 bases that match TRBD1. CDR3 length: 16 amino acids. The V segment lost 4 bases and the J segment 3 bases; nucleotides outside the gene matches: 6. Germline lookup yields CDR1 MNHNS and CDR2 SASEGT. CDR3 coding DNA: TGTGCCAGCAGTGGGGACAGGGGGCGCGGGTACACTGAAGCTTTCTTT. Translating gives CASSGDRGRGYTEAFF.

This rearrangement joins TRBV6-1 to TRBJ2-5; TRBD2 is a possible D gene (5 bases). Looked up from germline, CDR1 is MNHNS and CDR2 is SASEGT. V lost 6 bases, J lost 5 bases, and 16 bases lay in between. The CDR3 loop spans 14 amino acids. The CDR3 nucleotides are TGTGCCAGCAGACAGCGGCTGGATTTGGAGACCCAGTACTTC. Its translation: CASRQRLDLETQYF.

The chain recombines TRBV19 with TRBJ2-7; TRBD2 matches at 12 bases. V was clipped by 4 bases and J by 0 bases; unmatched bases: 7. The germline V gene encodes CDR1 LNHDA and CDR2 SQIVND (reference sequence). The CDR3 sequence is 17 residues long. As DNA, the CDR3 is TGTGCCAGTAGTAGTCCCCGACTAGCGGGAGTCTCCTACGAGCAGTACTTC. This gives the protein CASSSPRLAGVSYEQYF.

This clonotype was seen only a few times. The junction and the germline gene differ at one end; a read error may be behind it. The chain has TRBV7-2 and TRBJ2-3; D is ambiguous. This CDR3 is built from 11 residues. CDR1 and CDR2 from the germline V gene are SGHTA and FQGNSA. CDR3: CASSLGSGHLF. As DNA, the CDR3 is TGTGCCAGCAGCTTAGGATCTGGGCACCTATTT.

This clonotype has just a few counts. The chain is built from TRBV20-1 and TRBJ1-1; no clear D. The CDR3 spans 11 residues. The germline V gene has CDR1 DFQATT and CDR2 SNEGSKA (reference sequence). V shed 7 bases and J shed 1 base, with 7 bases lying between them. The chain's CDR3 is CSGRQNTEAFF. The CDR3 DNA reads as TGCAGTGGGAGGCAGAACACTGAAGCTTTCTTT.

The V gene is TRBV2, the J gene TRBJ1-5; D is uncertain. V lost 0 bases, J lost 1 base, and 7 bases lay in between. The CDR3 runs to 15 residues. Germline assignment: CDR1 SNHLY and CDR2 FYNNEI. The CDR3 coding sequence is TGTGCCAGCAGTGAAGCGCGGCTGAGCAATCAGCCCCAGCATTTT. Encoded protein: CASSEARLSNQPQHF. Looking up the rest from reference TRBV2 and TRBJ1-5 gives the full variable domain: EPEVTQTPSHQVTQMGQEVILRCVPISNHLYFYWYRQILGQKVEFLVSFYNNEISEKSEIFDDQFSVERPDGSNFTLKIRSTKLEDSAMYFCASSEARLSNQPQHFGDGTRLSIL.

The chain uses TRBV6-5 and TRBJ1-6; D is unclear. CDR3 length equals 14 residues. Germline V gene lookup returns CDR1 MNHEY and CDR2 SVGAGI. Trimming shortened V by 2 bases and J by 8 bases, and 10 bases separated the two germline ends. The CDR3, as DNA: TGTGCCAGCAGTTACGCCGGGTCTGATTCACCCCTCCACTTT. Protein: CASSYAGSDSPLHF.

This clonotype was counted only a few times. V usage is TRBV7-6 and J usage is TRBJ2-1; 14 bases agree with TRBD2. This CDR3 has 19 residues. The V and J ends lost 5 bases and 7 bases, in that order; junction bases with no gene match: 16. The germline V gene has CDR1 SGHVS and CDR2 FNYEAQ. In nucleotides, the CDR3 is TGTGCCAGCAGCCTGAGGACTAGCGGGAGGTACGATCCTGGGAATGAGCAGTTCTTC. Protein sequence: CASSLRTSGRYDPGNEQFF.

V and J are TRBV20-1 and TRBJ2-2; D perhaps matches TRBD1 (6 bases). The germline V and J ends were trimmed by 2 bases and 2 bases, with 21 bases remaining between them. This CDR3 has 18 residues. Germline loops: CDR1 DFQATT, CDR2 SNEGSKA (reference sequence). CDR3 amino acids: CSARPTTDRTVNTGELFF. In DNA form, the CDR3 reads TGCAGTGCTAGACCAACAACTGACAGGACCGTCAACACCGGGGAGCTGTTTTTT.

Concerning this clonotype: A read error may account for a junction end that differs from germline. The V call is TRBV19, the J call TRBJ1-1, with D unresolved. Germline lookup yields CDR1 LNHDA and CDR2 SQIVND (reference sequence). The CDR3 runs 13 residues. This chain's CDR3 is CASSLEGPLGAFF. DNA for the CDR3: TGTGCCAGTAGTCTAGAGGGTCCCCTCGGAGCTTTCTTT.

V gene TRBV27 combines with J gene TRBJ1-2, with D perhaps matching TRBD1 (5 bases). The CDR3 spans 13 residues. CDR1 and CDR2 (germline): MNHEY, SMNVEV (reference sequence). V shed 2 bases and J shed 5 bases, with 9 bases lying between them. This chain's CDR3 is CASSLRGGYGYTF. The CDR3 coding sequence is TGTGCCAGCAGTTTAAGGGGAGGGTATGGCTACACCTTC.

This chain uses TRBV5-1 with TRBJ2-7; no reliable D call. Germline CDR1 is SGHRS and CDR2 is YFSETQ. The CDR3 runs to 14 residues. V was shortened by 4 bases and J by 1 base, with 12 bases between the two germline ends. The CDR3 reads CASSQDLRSYEQYF. CDR3 DNA sequence: TGCGCCAGCAGCCAGGACCTTCGGTCCTACGAGCAGTACTTC.

This clonotype was seen once. The chain carries TRBV28 and TRBJ2-1; D unresolved. In germline, CDR1 is MDHEN, CDR2 SYDVKM. Trimming took 1 base from V and 9 from J, leaving 16 bases between them. This CDR3 region has 15 residues. As DNA, the CDR3 is TGTGCCAGCAGTTTATCGGCAGGCCCTAAGGGTGAGCAGTTCTTC. This translates into CASSLSAGPKGEQFF.

V usage is TRBV21-1 and J usage is TRBJ2-3. TRBV21-1 is a listed pseudogene. The CDR3 is 14 amino acids. The CDR3 here is CASSKAGNSDTQYF. CDR3 DNA: TGTGCCAGCAGCAAAGCGGGAAATTCGGATACGCAGTATTTT.

V and J are TRBV2 and TRBJ2-4; no definite D call. Germline CDR1 SNHLY, CDR2 FYNNEI. The CDR3 has 14 amino acids. The V gene lost 3 bases and the J gene lost 0 bases, with 6 bases spanning the gap. The CDR3: CASSESTAKNIQYF. CDR3 coding DNA: TGTGCCAGCAGTGAGAGCACAGCCAAAAACATTCAGTACTTC. The full variable domain, its missing parts supplied by reference TRBV2 and TRBJ2-4, is EPEVTQTPSHQVTQMGQEVILRCVPISNHLYFYWYRQILGQKVEFLVSFYNNEISEKSEIFDDQFSVERPDGSNFTLKIRSTKLEDSAMYFCASSESTAKNIQYFGAGTRLSVL.

In its sample, this clonotype was seen a few times. The chain recombines TRBV7-2 with TRBJ1-2, with a possible D match to TRBD1 (6 bases). The germline CDR1 and CDR2 sequences are SGHTA and FQGNSA. The CDR3 covers 16 residues. Trimming took off 6 bases at V and 4 bases at J, with 21 bases between the two ends. The CDR3: CASSSPGTHGGYGYTF. CDR3 coding DNA: TGTGCCAGCAGTTCCCCCGGGACACACGGGGGCTATGGCTACACCTTC. Filled out from reference TRBV7-2 and TRBJ1-2, the complete variable domain reads GAGVSQSPSNKVTEKGKDVELRCDPISGHTALYWYRQSLGQGLEFLIYFQGNSAPDKSGLPSDRFSAERTGGSVSTLTIQRTQQEDSAVYLCASSSPGTHGGYGYTFGSGTRLTVV.

The genes are TRBV18 and TRBJ1-5; 7 bases line up with TRBD1. The CDR3 sequence is 14 residues long. Germline CDR1 reads KGHSH; CDR2 reads LQKENI. V gave up 4 bases and J gave up 3 bases; unmatched junction bases: 3. In DNA form, the CDR3 reads TGTGCCAGCTCACGGGACAGCAACAATCAGCCCCAGCATTTT. This sequence encodes CASSRDSNNQPQHF.

This sequence joins TRBV7-8 and TRBJ2-7; possibly TRBD1 or TRBD2 for D (5 bases each). From germline, CDR1 is SGHVS and CDR2 FQNEAQ. V lost 2 bases and J lost 3, with 11 bases in between. The CDR3 runs 14 residues. The CDR3 spells CASSLQRDGYEQYF. CDR3 in DNA: TGTGCCAGCAGCTTACAACGGGACGGCTACGAGCAGTACTTC. The full variable domain, completed using reference TRBV7-8 and TRBJ2-7, is GAGVSQSPRYKVAKRGQDVALRCDPISGHVSLFWYQQALGQGPEFLTYFQNEAQLDKSGLPSDRFFAERPEGSVSTLKIQRTQQEDSAVYLCASSLQRDGYEQYFGPGTRLTVT.

There are a few counts of this clonotype. The CDR3 coding sequence is TGTGCCAGCAGGCACGGTAGGCGGGGCGCGAACACCGGGGAGCTGTTTTTT. Its translation: CASRHGRRGANTGELFF. The V gene is TRBV7-2, the J gene TRBJ2-2; perhaps TRBD2 as D (6 bases). Germline loops: CDR1 SGHTA, CDR2 FQGNSA. The CDR3 loop spans 17 amino acids. Trimming stripped 6 bases from V and 0 bases from J, with 17 bases between.

The V call is TRBV27, the J call TRBJ1-1; the match to TRBD1 covers 8 bases. The germline V gene has CDR1 MNHEY and CDR2 SMNVEV (reference sequence). The CDR3 consists of 15 residues. Losses at the gene ends were 6 bases for V and 2 bases for J; bases not matched to a gene: 8. CDR3 nucleotide sequence: TGTGCCAGCAGCTTTTCGGACAGGGCCAACACTGAAGCTTTCTTT. This codes for CASSFSDRANTEAFF.

The chain joins TRBV15 to TRBJ1-3, with D possibly TRBD1 on 5 matching bases. V lost 5 bases and J lost 0, with 26 bases in between. The germline gives CDR1 LNHNV, CDR2 YYDKDF (reference sequence). The CDR3 consists of 20 residues. The CDR3 spells CATSQRSGRGRTVSGNTIYF. The CDR3 DNA follows: TGTGCCACCAGCCAGAGATCAGGAAGGGGACGGACCGTCTCTGGAAACACCATATATTTT.